What follows are 21 T cell receptor beta chains derived from one specimen sequenced in a study. TCRdb reprocessed the 5' RACE reads via MiXCR and lists one record per CDR3 protein. This table holds about 41,000 distinct CDR3 sequences, about 29% found once. Sequencing input: memory CD4+ T cells sorted from a lymph node. Subset of the sample: memory CD4+ T cells, CD4+CD45RO+CD25-. The origin of the receptors is a female donor with breast cancer.

The rearrangement joins TRBV2 to TRBJ2-1, with TRBD2 identical over 12 bases. With V trimmed by 4 bases and J by 9 bases, 13 bases remained unmatched. This CDR3 contains 17 residues. Germline V gene sequence: CDR1 SNHLY, CDR2 FYNNEI. For the CDR3, the DNA is TGTGCCAGCAGTGGTCTAGCGGGGGGGCCGCGTTTGGGTGAGCAGTTCTTC. Translation gives CASSGLAGGPRLGEQFF.

The sample holds a few counts of this clonotype. This chain uses TRBV20-1 with TRBJ1-5, with a weak D call TRBD1 (5 bases). Deletions cut 0 bases from V and 0 bases from J, with 15 bases between. Germline lookup yields CDR1 DFQATT and CDR2 SNEGSKA (reference sequence). The CDR3 extends over 17 amino acids. CDR3: CSARDLDSRYSNQPQHF. In DNA form, the CDR3 reads TGCAGTGCTAGAGATCTCGACAGCCGTTATAGCAATCAGCCCCAGCATTTT.

The table lists this clonotype with a few counts. The chain uses TRBV6-5 and TRBJ2-7; TRBD1 might be the D (6 bases). Between the trimmed V and J ends, which lost 6 bases and 3 bases, there was a span of 18 bases. The CDR3 runs 15 residues. Germline CDR1 reads MNHEY; CDR2 reads SVGAGI. The CDR3 loop reads CASSRDRSGGYEQYF. In DNA form, the CDR3 reads TGTGCCAGCAGCCGCGACAGGAGCGGTGGCTACGAGCAGTACTTC.

The chain recombines TRBV9 with TRBJ1-6; no reliable D call. V gave up 3 bases and J gave up 7 bases, with 8 bases separating them. There are 13 residues in the CDR3. The germline V gene encodes CDR1 SGDLS and CDR2 YYNGEE. CDR3 protein: CASSDLKNSPLHF. The DNA for the CDR3 is TGTGCCAGCAGCGATCTCAAGAATTCACCCCTCCACTTT.

The V call is TRBV3-1, the J call TRBJ2-2, with D possibly matching TRBD2 (5 bases). CDR1 and CDR2 (germline): LGHDT, YNNKEL (reference sequence). Deletions cut 6 bases from V and 6 bases from J, with 8 bases between. The CDR3 covers 12 residues. The CDR3 spells CASSREPGELFF. The CDR3 region has the DNA TGTGCCAGCAGTCGGGAACCCGGGGAGCTGTTTTTT.

This clonotype showed up many times. The chain has TRBV4-1 and TRBJ2-7, with D possibly matching TRBD2 (7 bases). Germline-derived CDR1 and CDR2 are MGHRA and YSYEKL. This CDR3 contains 15 residues. V was clipped by 4 bases and J by 3 bases, with 16 bases between them. The CDR3 region has the DNA TGCGCCAGCAGCCCGGGGGGCAGGGTGAACTACGAGCAGTACTTC. This codes for CASSPGGRVNYEQYF.

This clonotype was counted between two and nine times. CDR3 in DNA: TGCGCCAGCAGCTACGGACTAGCGGGAGGCTACAATGAGCAGTTCTTC. This encodes CASSYGLAGGYNEQFF. This chain connects TRBV5-1 to TRBJ2-1, with TRBD2 matching over 14 bases. The CDR3 contains 16 residues. CDR1 is SGHRS, CDR2 YFSETQ, per germline. Losses at the gene ends were 3 bases for V and 3 bases for J; bases not matched to a gene: 2.

J is TRBJ2-7 and V is TRBV4-3, with D perhaps matching TRBD2 (5 bases). Germline assignment: CDR1 LGHNA and CDR2 YSLEER. The CDR3 is made up of 18 amino acids. V was trimmed by 0 bases and J by 4 bases, leaving 22 bases between them. The CDR3 region is CASSQDFPPGLKRYEQYF. The CDR3 DNA sequence: TGCGCCAGCAGCCAAGATTTTCCCCCGGGATTAAAGCGGTACGAGCAGTACTTC.

The gene calls are TRBV4-2 and TRBJ1-4; D uncertain. The CDR3 runs to 14 residues. V was cut by 1 base and J by 5 bases, with 8 bases left in between. Per the germline V gene, CDR1 is LGHNA and CDR2 is YNFKEQ. The CDR3 is CASSQGGTNEKLFF. The CDR3 nucleotides are TGTGCCAGCAGCCAAGGGGGAACAAATGAAAAACTGTTTTTT.

This chain connects TRBV7-2 to TRBJ1-2, with D hard to call. The CDR3 runs 14 residues. The V end lost 1 base, the J end lost 5 bases, and 11 bases lay between the germline ends. Germline lookup yields CDR1 SGHTA and CDR2 FQGNSA. CDR3 DNA: TGTGCCAGCAGCTTAGGGCCCCAGACTTATGGCTACACCTTC. This gives the protein CASSLGPQTYGYTF.

The CDR3 reads CASSEGGSLTQYF. The CDR3 bases are TGTGCCAGCAGTGAGGGCGGGAGCCTGACCCAGTACTTC. The chain employs TRBV27 and TRBJ2-5; 7 bases align to TRBD2. Germline trimming cut 5 bases from V and 7 bases from J; bases unmatched to any gene: 7. The CDR3 covers 13 residues. Germline values: CDR1 MNHEY, CDR2 SMNVEV (reference sequence).

The V gene is TRBV7-3, the J gene TRBJ2-2; the D gene is possibly TRBD1 (6 bases). Trimming cost V 5 bases and J 9 bases, with 13 bases left between them. There are 13 residues in the CDR3. The germline gives CDR1 SGHTA, CDR2 FQGTGA. The CDR3 loop is CASSPDSPRELFF. In nucleotides, the CDR3 is TGTGCCAGCAGCCCGGACAGTCCCCGGGAGCTGTTTTTT.

The chain uses TRBV3-1 and TRBJ2-7; 8 positions agree with TRBD2. The CDR3 contains 14 residues. Germline-derived CDR1 and CDR2 are LGHDT and YNNKEL (reference sequence). J gave up 2 bases and V 6 bases, and 6 bases lay outside the gene matches. The CDR3 reads CASRPTSGAYEQYF. DNA for the CDR3: TGTGCCAGCAGGCCCACTAGCGGAGCCTACGAGCAGTACTTC.

The chain recombines TRBV20-1 with TRBJ2-1, with D possibly being TRBD2 (5 bases). The CDR3 sequence is 16 residues long. V lost 6 bases to trimming and J lost 3 bases, with 21 bases between them. The germline V gene encodes CDR1 DFQATT and CDR2 SNEGSKA (reference sequence). CDR3 sequence (DNA): TGCAGTGCGAAGGACGGAAGCGGAACCGACTACAATGAGCAGTTCTTC. Its protein is CSAKDGSGTDYNEQFF.

DNA for the CDR3: TGCAGTACCCTTCAGGGGGAATCTGGCTACACCTTC. Translating gives CSTLQGESGYTF. The chain recombines TRBV20-1 with TRBJ1-2; the match to TRBD1 covers 7 bases. Germline values: CDR1 DFQATT, CDR2 SNEGSKA (reference sequence). The ends lost 8 bases at V and 7 bases at J; junction bases unmatched: 10. The CDR3 runs to 12 residues.

This clonotype was observed many times. The chain combines TRBV12-3 or TRBV12-4 with TRBJ2-7; TRBD1 matches at 8 bases. The CDR3 has 15 residues. Losses at the gene ends were 5 bases for V and 6 bases for J; bases not matched to a gene: 12. The CDR3 loop reads CASSPTTGVVSEQYF. CDR3 bases: TGTGCCAGCAGTCCTACGACAGGGGTGGTCTCCGAGCAGTACTTC.

The V gene is TRBV9, the J gene TRBJ2-3, with D perhaps matching TRBD1 (7 bases). Per the germline V gene, CDR1 is SGDLS and CDR2 is YYNGEE. The CDR3 runs to 15 residues. The V end lost 2 bases, the J end lost 1 base, and 11 bases lay between the germline ends. Here the CDR3 reads CASSVGGQRTDTQYF. For the CDR3, the DNA is TGTGCCAGCAGCGTCGGGGGACAGCGCACAGATACGCAGTATTTT.

This clonotype was observed many times. The V gene is TRBV4-1, the J gene TRBJ2-1; D assignment may be TRBD1 or TRBD2 (6 bases each). This CDR3 comprises 15 residues. Germline V gene sequence: CDR1 MGHRA, CDR2 YSYEKL. Trimming took off 0 bases at V and 4 bases at J, with 10 bases between the two ends. The DNA of the CDR3 is TGCGCCAGCAGCCAAGAGGCGGGGACATACAATGAGCAGTTCTTC. Encoded protein: CASSQEAGTYNEQFF.

This clonotype was observed a handful of times. The CDR3 nucleotides read TGTGCCAGCAGCGTACAGGGAATAGAGCAGTTCTTC. Translating it yields CASSVQGIEQFF. V gene TRBV9 combines with J gene TRBJ2-1; maybe TRBD1 (5 bases). Germline V gene sequence: CDR1 SGDLS, CDR2 YYNGEE. The CDR3 extends over 12 amino acids. V lost 1 base, J lost 10 bases, and 9 bases lay in between.

This clonotype was seen a handful of times. This chain links TRBV5-4 with TRBJ2-7, with D perhaps assigned TRBD1 or TRBD2 (5 bases each). Germline assignment: CDR1 SGHNT and CDR2 YYREEE (reference sequence). V lost 0 bases and J 6 bases, leaving 16 bases between the germline ends. There are 15 residues in the CDR3. The CDR3 DNA reads TGTGCCAGCAGCTTGGGGGGACGCTTACTCGGCGAGCAGTACTTC. This codes for CASSLGGRLLGEQYF. Full variable domain (remainder filled in from reference TRBV5-4 and TRBJ2-7): ETGVTQSPTHLIKTRGQQVTLRCSSQSGHNTVSWYQQALGQGPQFIFQYYREEENGRGNFPPRFSGLQFPNYSSELNVNALELDDSALYLCASSLGGRLLGEQYFGPGTRLTVT.

The chain has TRBV4-2 and TRBJ2-3; 7 nucleotides align to TRBD1. The germline CDR1 and CDR2 sequences are LGHNA and YNFKEQ. V shed 5 bases, J shed 4 bases, and the junction held 6 bases outside the gene matches. The CDR3 loop spans 14 amino acids. This CDR3 reads CASSGGQLSDTQYF. As DNA, the CDR3 is TGTGCCAGCAGCGGGGGACAGCTGTCAGATACGCAGTATTTT.